This T cell receptor (beta chain) derives from a study of regulatory T cells in long-lasting Graves disease. The study, taken as a whole, reports: Favoring TRBV28, TRBJ1-2 and TRBJ2-5 was a feature seen in persistent disease. Having few samples may have compromised the accuracy.

Construction of TCR beta libraries relied on iRepertoire HTBI primers and on Arm-PCR targeting CDR3 regions. TCRdb analysed the multiplex PCR reads with MiXCR anew, one entry per CDR3 protein. The table has 530,000 or so distinct CDR3 sequences, about 16% seen once. Germline CDR1 DFQATT, CDR2 SNEGSKA (reference sequence). V gave up 0 bases and J gave up 2 bases, with 10 bases separating them. This CDR3 region has 14 residues. On this clonotype: Its target is unknown.

Time point in this sample: newly diagnosed GD, antithyroid drugs for less than 3 months. RNA extracted from PBMCs served as the sequencing template. A peripheral blood sample, 8.5 to 9 milliliters in volume, was drawn into EDTA tubes. The same data also went into a second study, on T cells in Graves' hyperthyroidism and ophthalmopathy. That paper states: The primer set for the first-round RT-PCR of the TCR CDR3 was HTBI.

This specimen consisted of peripheral blood mononuclear cells (PBMCs), obtained at new diagnosis, from a patient treated with antithyroid drugs. The sequence came from a man younger than 35 with Graves disease. The chain couples TRBV20-1 to TRBJ2-5; D is unresolved. CDR3 protein: CSARDLKVQETQYF. DNA of the CDR3: TGCAGTGCTAGAGATCTAAAGGTTCAAGAGACCCAGTACTTC.